This TCR beta chain is drawn from a study of cytomegalovirus exposure and HLA in healthy donors. Findings and caveats of the study: Fewer N-insertions (relative to the roughly 670-donor mean) were reportedly seen in an Asian-associated ancestry cluster in a later analysis. Earlier findings revealed that most TCR beta V segments proved productive either about 90% or about 30% of the time.

About this clone itself: Antigen unknown.

The PCR made use of 60 Vbeta and 13 Jbeta primers. The protocol was immunoSEQ multiplex PCR, while the TCRdb copy is restricted to in-frame clones and leaves out a portion. This table has roughly 110,000 clones, just under 70% appearing once. This CDR3 is 15 amino acids long. The germline V and J ends were trimmed by 7 bases and 6 bases, with 18 bases remaining between them. Germline loops: CDR1 MNHGY, CDR2 SVAAGI. The sequence derives from a man aged 25-45 years in good health and CMV-seropositive. The rearrangement uses TRBV6-9 and TRBJ2-2; possibly TRBD2 for D (6 bases). Sequenced input: PBMCs. The CDR3 here is CASTHGGARAGELFF. The CDR3, as DNA: TGTGCCAGCACCCATGGAGGGGCGAGAGCCGGGGAGCTGTTTTTT.